The present TCR beta chain was sequenced within a study of blood T cell repertoires in COVID-19. With V trimmed by 5 bases and J by 2 bases, 4 bases remained unmatched. In germline, CDR1 is LNHNV, CDR2 YYDKDF (reference sequence). The CDR3 covers 15 residues. Repertoires were generated with immunoSEQ multiplex PCR, while TCRdb's copy carries only in-frame clones and drops some. The table has about 70,000 clones, approximately 80% seen once; the top ten hold 5.5% to 8%. The sequencing input was peripheral blood. The chain couples TRBV15 to TRBJ1-3; 9 positions agree with TRBD1. This receptor was identified in a man between 25 and 39 years old with COVID-19, enrolled during active disease. Written as DNA, the CDR3 is TGTGCCACCAGCCTGGGACAGGGTGCTGGAAACACCATATATTTT. Translating gives CATSLGQGAGNTIYF.